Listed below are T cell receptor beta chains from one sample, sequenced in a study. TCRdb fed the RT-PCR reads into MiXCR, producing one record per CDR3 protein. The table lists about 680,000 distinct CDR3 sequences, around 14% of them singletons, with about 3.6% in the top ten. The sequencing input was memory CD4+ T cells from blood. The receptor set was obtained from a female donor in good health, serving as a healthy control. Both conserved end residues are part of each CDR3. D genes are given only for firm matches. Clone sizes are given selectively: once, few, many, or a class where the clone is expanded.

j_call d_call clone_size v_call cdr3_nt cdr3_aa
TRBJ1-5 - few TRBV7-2 TGTGCCAGCAGCCGCCGTGGCAGTGATCAGCCCCAGCATTTT CASSRRGSDQPQHF
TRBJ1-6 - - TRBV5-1 TGCGCCAGCACCTCCTCACCCCTCCACTTT CASTSSPLHF
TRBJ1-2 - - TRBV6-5 TGTGCCAGCAGTTACTCGACCGGACCGGGGTGGGGCTACACCTTC CASSYSTGPGWGYTF
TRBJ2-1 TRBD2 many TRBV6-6 TGTGCCAGCAACGAAGGGGAGGGTGAGCAGTTCTTC CASNEGEGEQFF
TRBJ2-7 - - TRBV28 TGTGCCAGCAGGTCATCCGTGCGAGGGCAGTACTTC CASRSSVRGQYF
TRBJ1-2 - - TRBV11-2 TGTGCCAGCAGCTTTCCGGGCCTTTATGGCTACACCTTC CASSFPGLYGYTF
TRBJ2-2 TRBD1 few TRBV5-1 TGCGCCAGCAGCGGGACAGGCTTCACCGGGGAGCTGTTTTTT CASSGTGFTGELFF
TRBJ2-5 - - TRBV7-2 TGTGCCAGCAGCCTTCGCCTAGGGGCGGACCAAGAGACCCAGTACTTC CASSLRLGADQETQYF
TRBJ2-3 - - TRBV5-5 TGTGCCAGCAGCCGGACGGTTGGGGGGCCCTGGGATACGCAGTATTTT CASSRTVGGPWDTQYF
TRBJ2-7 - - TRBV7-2 TGTGCCAGCAGCTCATGGGACGGCGCCTACGAGCAGTACTTC CASSSWDGAYEQYF
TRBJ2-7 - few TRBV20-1 TGCAGTGCTCCCCGAGGGGGATACGAGCAGTACTTC CSAPRGGYEQYF
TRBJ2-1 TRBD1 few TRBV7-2 TGTGCCAGCAGCTTCCCGGGACAGGGGAGCAATGAGCAGTTCTTC CASSFPGQGSNEQFF
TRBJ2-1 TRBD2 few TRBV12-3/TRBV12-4 TGTGCCAGCAGTTCTCGACTAGCGGGGGGTCGTGAGCAGTTCTTC CASSSRLAGGREQFF
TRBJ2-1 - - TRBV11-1 TGTGCCAGCAGCCTCCTTCGAGCAGAGTACAATGAGCAGTTCTTC CASSLLRAEYNEQFF
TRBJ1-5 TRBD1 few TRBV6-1 TGTGCCAGCAGACCGACAGGGGAGCAGCCCCAGCATTTT CASRPTGEQPQHF
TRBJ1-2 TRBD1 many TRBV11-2 TGTGCCAGCACCACCGTTGGGACAGGGGTCAGCTATGGCTACACCTTC CASTTVGTGVSYGYTF
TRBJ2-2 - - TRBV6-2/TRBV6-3 TGTGCCAGCAGTTACCAGGGAGGAACCGGGGAGCTGTTTTTT CASSYQGGTGELFF
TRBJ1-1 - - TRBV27 TGTGCCAGCAGTTTAATCGGCGAACTAGATAGAGAAGCTTTCTTT CASSLIGELDREAFF
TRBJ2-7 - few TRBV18 TGTGCCAGCTCACCTACGGGGGGCCCACTGTCATCCGAGCAGTACTTC CASSPTGGPLSSEQYF
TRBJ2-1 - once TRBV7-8 TGTGCCAGCAGCTCCTGGCAGGGTTGGGCATCCTACAATGAGCAGTTCTTC CASSSWQGWASYNEQFF
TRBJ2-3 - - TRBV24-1 TGTGCCACCAGTGGGTTCGGAGATACGCAGTATTTT CATSGFGDTQYF
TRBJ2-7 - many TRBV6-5 TGTGCCAGCAGTTTTGGAGACAGGAGGTACTTC CASSFGDRRYF
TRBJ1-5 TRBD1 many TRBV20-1 TGCAGTGCTAGTCAGGACAGGGATCAGCCCCAGCATTTT CSASQDRDQPQHF
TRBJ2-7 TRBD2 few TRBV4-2 TGTGCCAGCAGCCGGGATTTGACTAGCGGGGCATACGAGCAGTACTTC CASSRDLTSGAYEQYF
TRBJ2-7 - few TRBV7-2 TGTGCCAGCAGCCTCAGGGGGGACAGTCGGTACGAGCAGTACTTC CASSLRGDSRYEQYF
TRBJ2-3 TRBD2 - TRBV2 TGTGCCAGCAGTGAAGCGCGGAGCGGGGGCACAGATACGCAGTATTTT CASSEARSGGTDTQYF
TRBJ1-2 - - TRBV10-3 TGTGCCGTAAGGACGGATGCTAACTATGGCTACACCTTC CAVRTDANYGYTF
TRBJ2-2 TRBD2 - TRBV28 TGTGCCAGCCGTCGACTAGCGGGAGCCCTTGGTGGAACCGGGGAGCTGTTTTTT CASRRLAGALGGTGELFF
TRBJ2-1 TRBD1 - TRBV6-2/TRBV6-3 TGTGCCAGCGTCGCGACAGGGGGTTACAATGAGCAGTTCTTC CASVATGGYNEQFF
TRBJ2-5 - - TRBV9 TGTGCCAGCAGCGTAAACCGGGCGCGAGAGACCCAGTACTTC CASSVNRARETQYF
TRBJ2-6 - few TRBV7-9 TGTGCCAGCAGCCTTCTAGCCACGTCTCGCACTGGGGCCAACGTCCTGACTTTC CASSLLATSRTGANVLTF
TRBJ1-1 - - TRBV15 TGTGCCACCAGCAGAGATCGGGGCAGGGCTGAGAGGGTTTTCTTT CATSRDRGRAERVFF
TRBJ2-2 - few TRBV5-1 TGCGCCAGCAGCTTTGGGGCAGGGCACACCGGGGAGCTGTTTTTT CASSFGAGHTGELFF
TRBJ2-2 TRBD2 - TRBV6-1 TGTGCCAGCAGTGAGGGGCTAGCGGGAGATTCTGGGGGAAGTGGCACCGGGGAGCTGTTTTTT CASSEGLAGDSGGSGTGELFF
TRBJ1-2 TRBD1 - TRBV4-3 TGCGCCAGCAGCGCAACGACAGGGGTCGGCTACACCTTC CASSATTGVGYTF
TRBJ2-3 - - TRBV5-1 TGCGCCAGCAGCTTGGCGGATCCTAGCACAGATACGCAGTATTTT CASSLADPSTDTQYF
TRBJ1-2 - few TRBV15 TGTGCCACCAGCAGAGATTTGGGTGGGGGGGGCTACACCTTC CATSRDLGGGGYTF
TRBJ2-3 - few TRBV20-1 TGCAGTGCACGACAGATCACAGATACGCAGTATTTT CSARQITDTQYF
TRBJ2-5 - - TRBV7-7 TGTGCCAGCACGCGGTTGGGAGGCCAAGAGACCCAGTACTTC CASTRLGGQETQYF
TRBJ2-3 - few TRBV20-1 TGCAGTGCTCTCGAGTTCGCAGATACGCAGTATTTT CSALEFADTQYF
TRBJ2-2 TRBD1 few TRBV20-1 TGCAGTGCTGGGGACAGGGGACCGAACACCGGGGAGCTGTTTTTT CSAGDRGPNTGELFF
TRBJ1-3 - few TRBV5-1 TGCGCCAGCAGTCAAGGGGATCCGGGGGACACCATATATTTT CASSQGDPGDTIYF
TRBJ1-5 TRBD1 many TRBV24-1 TGTGCCACCAGTGACCCGAACGGACAGGGGAATCAGCCCCAGCATTTT CATSDPNGQGNQPQHF
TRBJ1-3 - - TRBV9 TGTGCCAGCGGGGGGCAGTCTGGAAACACCATATATTTT CASGGQSGNTIYF
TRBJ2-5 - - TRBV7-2 TGTGCCAGCAGCTTGGGGGGCAGCTTTCAGACCCAGTACTTC CASSLGGSFQTQYF
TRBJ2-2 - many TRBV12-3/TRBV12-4 TGTGCCAGCACCGCTGAGGCGGGGAACACCGGGGAGCTGTTTTTT CASTAEAGNTGELFF
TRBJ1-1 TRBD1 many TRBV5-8 TGTGCCAGCAGCTTGTTACAGGGGCGAGCTTTCTTT CASSLLQGRAFF
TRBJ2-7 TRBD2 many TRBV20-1 TGCAGTGCTATGCTAGCGGGGAGCTCCTACGAGCAGTACTTC CSAMLAGSSYEQYF
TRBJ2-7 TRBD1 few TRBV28 TGTGCCAGCAGTCCTCCGCGGACAGGAGCTTACGAGCAGTACTTC CASSPPRTGAYEQYF
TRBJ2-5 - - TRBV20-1 TGCAGTGCCCAACCCCGGGGCCTAGGGGGAGAGACCCAGTACTTC CSAQPRGLGGETQYF
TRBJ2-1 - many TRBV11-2 TGTGCCAGCAGCTTAGAGCCGGGGTTGAATGAGCAGTTCTTC CASSLEPGLNEQFF
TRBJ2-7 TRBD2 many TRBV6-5 TGTGCCAGCAGTTACTCGATTGGAGCGGGAGTTGGCTACGAGCAGTACTTC CASSYSIGAGVGYEQYF
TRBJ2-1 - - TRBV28 TGTGCCAGCAGTTTAGGGGGAGGCAGTCATAATGAGCAGTTCTTC CASSLGGGSHNEQFF